This is a list of T cell receptor beta chains from one sample in a study of shared clonotypes between healthy human individuals. Generated by immunoSEQ multiplex PCR, the TCRdb table keeps only in-frame clones and is missing some. The top ten hold more than 10% of the sample, which has approximately 440,000 clones, approximately 71% seen once. The specimen sequenced was PBMCs. The receptors originated from a woman in her forties in good health. Some clones in this sample may be carry-over from other donors' samples. Each CDR3 is given with its conserved first and last residue. A D gene is named only where the DNA matches it firmly. Expanded clones get a size class; other rows say once, few or many, or leave the size out.

TRBV2	NA	TRBJ1-1	TRBD1	CASSEPNNRGSTEAFF	TGTGCCAGCAGTGAGCCAAACAACAGGGGTTCCACTGAAGCTTTCTTT
TRBV28	NA	TRBJ1-5	TRBD1	CASTQTGANQPQHF	TGTGCCAGCACTCAGACAGGGGCCAATCAGCCCCAGCATTTT
TRBV6-5	NA	TRBJ2-1	NA	CASSYSGPPGEQFF	TGTGCCAGCAGTTACTCGGGACCCCCTGGGGAGCAGTTCTTC
TRBV6-5	NA	TRBJ2-2	NA	CASSQGRGTGELFF	TGTGCCAGCAGTCAAGGGAGGGGGACCGGGGAGCTGTTTTTT
TRBV7-2	NA	TRBJ2-7	TRBD2	CASSPGSGAAYEQYF	TGTGCCAGCAGCCCAGGGAGCGGGGCCGCCTACGAGCAGTACTTC
TRBV7-3	NA	TRBJ2-6	TRBD1	CASSQGAGANVLTF	TGTGCCAGCAGCCAGGGGGCTGGGGCCAACGTCCTGACTTTC
TRBV6-1	NA	TRBJ2-7	TRBD2	CASSVGLASHEQYF	TGTGCCAGCAGTGTCGGACTAGCCTCCCACGAGCAGTACTTC
TRBV6-1	NA	TRBJ2-3	NA	CASSGGDSTDTQYF	TGTGCCAGCAGCGGCGGGGATAGCACAGATACGCAGTATTTT
TRBV5-1	NA	TRBJ2-1	NA	CASSLGGPGYNEQFF	TGCGCCAGCAGCTTAGGCGGACCCGGCTACAATGAGCAGTTCTTC
TRBV29-1	NA	TRBJ2-7	TRBD1	CSVDDRGDEQYF	TGCAGCGTCGACGACAGGGGCGACGAGCAGTACTTC
TRBV6-6	NA	TRBJ2-7	NA	CASSYSQADYEQYF	TGTGCCAGCAGTTACTCCCAGGCAGATTACGAGCAGTACTTC
TRBV6-1	once	TRBJ2-3	NA	CASSEAGSTDTQYF	TGTGCCAGCAGTGAAGCGGGGAGCACAGATACGCAGTATTTT
TRBV7-2	NA	TRBJ2-1	TRBD2	CASSLTSGSLNEQFF	TGTGCCAGCAGCCTGACTAGCGGGAGTTTGAATGAGCAGTTCTTC
TRBV25-1	NA	TRBJ1-1	NA	CASSEWGGGTEAFF	TGTGCCAGCAGTGAATGGGGCGGGGGCACTGAAGCTTTCTTT
TRBV7-8	NA	TRBJ1-2	TRBD1	CASSLSHRGYGYTF	TGTGCCAGCAGCTTATCCCACAGGGGCTATGGCTACACCTTC
TRBV5-4	NA	TRBJ1-4	TRBD1	CASSYYPGQGGEKLFF	TGTGCCAGCAGCTACTACCCGGGACAGGGGGGTGAAAAACTGTTTTTT
TRBV6-1	once	TRBJ1-5	NA	CATLLDSNQPQHF	TGTGCCACCTTGTTGGATAGCAATCAGCCCCAGCATTTT